Presented here are 23 T cell receptor beta chains from one specimen sequenced in a study of cytomegalovirus exposure and HLA in healthy donors. PCR was performed using 60 Vbeta and 13 Jbeta primers. Data came from immunoSEQ multiplex PCR; TCRdb stores just in-frame clones and leaves some out. The sample holds roughly 140,000 clones, around 80% seen once. Source material: PBMCs. The receptors originated from a male donor in good health and CMV-seronegative.

The rearrangement links TRBV2 to TRBJ2-4; D may be TRBD1 (6 bases). V was shortened by 6 bases and J by 3 bases, with 12 bases between the two germline ends. CDR1 is SNHLY and CDR2 is FYNNEI in the germline V gene. The CDR3 runs to 14 residues. CDR3 sequence: CASSALGGKNIQYF. The CDR3, as DNA: TGTGCCAGCAGCGCCCTAGGGGGCAAAAACATTCAGTACTTC.

This chain uses TRBV4-1 with TRBJ1-1; 9 positions match TRBD1. Germline V gives CDR1 MGHRA, CDR2 YSYEKL. The V and J ends lost 1 base and 0 bases, in that order; junction bases with no gene match: 12. CDR3 size: 19 residues. The chain's CDR3 is CASSQVPGQGVSLNTEAFF. In DNA form, the CDR3 reads TGCGCCAGCAGCCAAGTACCGGGACAGGGCGTCTCGTTGAACACTGAAGCTTTCTTT.

A few counts support this clone. DNA for the CDR3: TGTGCCAGCAGCATCCGTCCGGAGGGGAACACTGAAGCTTTCTTT. It encodes CASSIRPEGNTEAFF. The V and J genes are TRBV5-6 and TRBJ1-1; D not resolved. Germline CDR1 is SGHDT and CDR2 is YYEEEE. V was trimmed by 4 bases and J by 1 base, leaving 14 bases between them. The CDR3 runs 15 residues.

V is TRBV30 and J is TRBJ1-6; TRBD1 is a possible D gene (5 bases). The CDR3 sequence is 14 residues long. CDR1 and CDR2 from the germline V gene are GTSNPN and SVGIG (reference sequence). Trimming took off 0 bases at V and 9 bases at J, with 12 bases between the two ends. CDR3 sequence: CAWSVLLGGSPLHF. DNA of the CDR3: TGTGCCTGGAGTGTACTGCTCGGGGGTTCACCCCTCCACTTT. The full variable domain, with the rest looked up from reference TRBV30 and TRBJ1-6, is SQTIHQWPATLVQPVGSPLSLECTVEGTSNPNLYWYRQAAGRGLQLLFYSVGIGQISSEVPQNLSASRPQDRQFILSSKKLLLSDSGFYLCAWSVLLGGSPLHFGNGTRLTVT.

This clone was recorded once. J is TRBJ1-5 and V is TRBV7-2, with TRBD1 matching over 8 bases. The V gene end was trimmed by 4 bases and the J gene end by 6 bases; junction bases not matched to a gene: 8. CDR1 is SGHTA, CDR2 FQGNSA, per germline. The CDR3 runs to 15 residues. The CDR3 here is CASSSITGQGQPQHF. The CDR3 nucleotides are TGTGCCAGCAGCTCTATTACAGGACAGGGTCAGCCCCAGCATTTT.

The V and J genes are TRBV7-2 and TRBJ2-5, with a possible D match to TRBD2 (5 bases). The CDR3 is 14 amino acids. Trimming took 4 bases from V and 5 from J, leaving 14 bases between them. Germline-derived CDR1 and CDR2 are SGHTA and FQGNSA. The CDR3 coding sequence is TGTGCCAGCAGCTCCAGCGGACCGAGGGAGACCCAGTACTTC. This encodes CASSSSGPRETQYF.

The V gene is TRBV15, the J gene TRBJ2-7; no definite D call. The ends were cut back, 1 base at V and 10 bases at J, with 11 bases in the middle. In germline, CDR1 is LNHNV, CDR2 YYDKDF (reference sequence). The CDR3 loop spans 12 amino acids. CDR3 bases: TGTGCCACCAGCAGAGTCCCGGGTCGTCAGTACTTC. It is translated as CATSRVPGRQYF.

The chain joins TRBV5-4 to TRBJ1-2; D may be TRBD1 (6 bases). Germline V gives CDR1 SGHNT, CDR2 YYREEE (reference sequence). The CDR3 consists of 14 residues. Trimming removed 4 bases at V and 0 bases at J, with 10 bases between. CDR3: CASSQTGTNYGYTF. DNA of the CDR3: TGTGCCAGCAGCCAAACAGGGACTAACTATGGCTACACCTTC.

CDR3 residues: CASSWSRGASSGNTIYF. CDR3 sequence (DNA): TGTGCCAGCAGCTGGAGTCGGGGGGCCTCATCTGGAAACACCATATATTTT. The rearrangement links TRBV7-8 to TRBJ1-3; tentative D call: TRBD1 (6 bases). This CDR3 is 17 amino acids long. Germline V gene lookup returns CDR1 SGHVS and CDR2 FQNEAQ. V lost 4 bases and J 1 base, leaving 17 bases between the germline ends.

The chain has TRBV5-4 and TRBJ2-7; TRBD2 agrees at 8 bases. This CDR3 has 15 amino acids. After removal of 4 bases from V and 6 bases from J, the junction contained 12 bases not matched to a gene. CDR1 and CDR2 from the germline V gene are SGHNT and YYREEE (reference sequence). The CDR3 bases are TGTGCCAGCAGCCGGGGGGGCAGGGATATTAGCGAGCAGTACTTC. Amino acids: CASSRGGRDISEQYF.

This clone was detected a few times. The chain has TRBV27 and TRBJ2-7, with TRBD1 as a possible D gene (5 bases). Germline CDR1 MNHEY, CDR2 SMNVEV (reference sequence). Trimming shortened V by 8 bases and J by 2 bases, and 16 bases separated the two germline ends. The CDR3 contains 14 residues. The CDR3 DNA sequence: TGTGCCAGCCGCCCTCACTTGACAGCCTACGAGCAGTACTTC. The encoded protein is CASRPHLTAYEQYF.

This clone appeared a few times. The chain employs TRBV6-6 and TRBJ1-2, with D tentatively TRBD1 (5 bases). The CDR3 length is 14 residues. The germline V and J ends were trimmed by 8 bases and 4 bases, with 17 bases remaining between them. Germline lookup yields CDR1 MNHNY and CDR2 SVGAGI (reference sequence). CDR3 in amino acids: CASSRGSQLYGYTF. CDR3 nucleotides: TGTGCCAGCTCGCGGGGCAGCCAACTCTATGGCTACACCTTC.

V gene TRBV6-5 combines with J gene TRBJ1-1; D possibly corresponds to TRBD1 (6 bases). CDR1 is MNHEY and CDR2 is SVGAGI in the germline V gene. The CDR3 contains 12 residues. V was clipped by 6 bases and J by 10 bases, with 15 bases between them. Here the CDR3 DNA reads TGTGCCAGCAGACCTCAGGGGCTAGCAGCTTTCTTT. It is translated as CASRPQGLAAFF.

This chain joins TRBV10-3 and TRBJ1-1; D may be TRBD1 (6 bases). V was clipped by 0 bases and J by 1 base, with 9 bases between them. Germline V gene sequence: CDR1 ENHRY, CDR2 SYGVKD. The CDR3 is 15 residues long. The CDR3 DNA reads TGTGCCATCAGTGAGTCGAGGACAGAGAACACTGAAGCTTTCTTT. Amino acid sequence: CAISESRTENTEAFF.

CDR3 amino acids: CASSLQGPGANVLTF. The CDR3 DNA follows: TGTGCCAGCAGCTTACAGGGGCCTGGGGCCAACGTCCTGACTTTC. V is TRBV5-4 and J is TRBJ2-6; TRBD1 matches 7 bases. J lost 2 bases, V lost 2 bases, and 1 base had no gene match. Germline V gene sequence: CDR1 SGHNT, CDR2 YYREEE (reference sequence). This CDR3 is 15 amino acids long.

In nucleotides, the CDR3 is TGTGCCAGTAGTATTACAGGGGTCTCGGGGATATATCAGTACTTC. Protein: CASSITGVSGIYQYF. This chain joins TRBV19 and TRBJ2-5, with TRBD1 matching over 7 bases. V trimming: 3 bases; J trimming: 11 bases; junction bases outside the gene matches: 15. The CDR3 consists of 15 residues. From germline, CDR1 is LNHDA and CDR2 SQIVND (reference sequence).

This clone came up a few times. V and J are TRBV7-8 and TRBJ1-5; D is ambiguous. Trimming removed 1 base at V and 5 bases at J, with 3 bases between. The CDR3 extends over 12 amino acids. CDR1 and CDR2 from the germline V gene are SGHVS and FQNEAQ. The CDR3, as DNA: TGTGCCAGCAGCTTAGGCGATCAGCCCCAGCATTTT. Its protein is CASSLGDQPQHF.

The count of this clone is one. The junction does not match germline at one end; this may be a read error. The identical CDR3 is also encoded by other nucleotide sequences in the sample. The rearrangement uses TRBV5-8 and TRBJ1-1; D is perhaps TRBD1 (6 bases). This CDR3 is 15 amino acids long. Germline V CDR1 and CDR2: SGHTS, YDEGEE. CDR3 in amino acids: CASSLALQGPSEAFF. CDR3 DNA sequence: TGTGCTAGCAGCTTGGCCCTACAGGGACCTAGCGAAGCTTTCTTT.

The V and J genes are TRBV28 and TRBJ2-7; no firm D call. This CDR3 is 14 amino acids long. Deletions cut 4 bases from V and 0 bases from J, with 10 bases between. From germline, CDR1 is MDHEN and CDR2 SYDVKM. The CDR3, as DNA: TGTGCCAGCAGTTCGAGGCTGAGCTCCTACGAGCAGTACTTC. It translates to CASSSRLSSYEQYF.

The chain couples TRBV7-3 to TRBJ2-3; D is perhaps TRBD2 (5 bases). There are 15 residues in the CDR3. V gave up 5 bases and J gave up 5 bases, with 17 bases separating them. Germline CDR1 SGHTA, CDR2 FQGTGA. The DNA of the CDR3 is TGTGCCAGCAGCCCCAGAACACTAGGTATAGATACGCAGTATTTT. Amino acid sequence: CASSPRTLGIDTQYF. Filled out from reference TRBV7-3 and TRBJ2-3, the complete variable domain reads GAGVSQTPSNKVTEKGKYVELRCDPISGHTALYWYRQSLGQGPEFLIYFQGTGAADDSGLPNDRFFAVRPEGSVSTLKIQRTERGDSAVYLCASSPRTLGIDTQYFGPGTRLTVL.

This clone was seen a handful of times. This chain links TRBV19 with TRBJ2-7, with a tentative D call TRBD2 (6 bases). The CDR3 length is 13 residues. Germline-derived CDR1 and CDR2 are LNHDA and SQIVND (reference sequence). V lost 4 bases and J lost 3, with 10 bases in between. The CDR3 here is CASSSRLDYEQYF. DNA of the CDR3: TGTGCCAGTAGTAGTCGACTAGACTACGAGCAGTACTTC.

The rearrangement links TRBV27 to TRBJ1-2; perhaps TRBD1 as D (6 bases). The CDR3 has 13 amino acids. V lost 5 bases to trimming and J lost 8 bases, with 15 bases between them. CDR1 MNHEY and CDR2 SMNVEV come from the germline V gene (reference sequence). This CDR3 reads CASSLNRERGYTF. The CDR3 nucleotides read TGTGCCAGCAGTCTCAACAGGGAGCGGGGCTACACCTTC.

The V and J genes are TRBV5-1 and TRBJ2-6, with a tentative D call TRBD2 (6 bases). Trimming stripped 3 bases from V and 0 bases from J, with 10 bases between. Germline V gene sequence: CDR1 SGHRS, CDR2 YFSETQ. The CDR3 length is 16 residues. CDR3: CASSSEGLSGANVLTF. The CDR3 DNA follows: TGCGCCAGCAGCTCGGAGGGTCTCTCTGGGGCCAACGTCCTGACTTTC.